This TCR beta chain was retrieved from a study of identical twins. A few counts support this clonotype. V lost 4 bases, J lost 1 base, and 11 bases lay in between. The CDR3 length is 14 residues. Germline CDR1 and CDR2: SGHRS and YFSETQ. TCRdb re-called the 5' RACE reads with MiXCR, one entry per CDR3 protein. The repertoire holds 200,000 to 250,000 distinct CDR3 sequences, with about 12% as singletons. These data also formed part of another study, on yellow fever vaccine responses in identical twins.

V gene TRBV5-1 combines with J gene TRBJ1-1; D uncertain. The clonotype comes from a woman younger than 35 in good health. The sequencing input was memory (CD45RO+) T cells sorted from blood. The CDR3 loop reads CASSRGPSNTEAFF. CDR3 in DNA: TGCGCCAGCAGCCGAGGACCTTCGAACACTGAAGCTTTCTTT.